The 14 T cell receptor beta chains listed next were all sequenced from one sample in a study of blood T cells in healthy people across ages. Together with a sample-barcoded 5' primer, a J-beta primer mix was included in a second PCR lasting about 7 to 11 cycles. TCRdb re-called the 5' RACE reads through MiXCR, storing one row per CDR3 protein. The sample lists roughly 1.5 million distinct CDR3 sequences, roughly two fifths occurring once. The sequencing input was blood. The receptor source for this set is a woman aged 18-29 years in good health.

V gene TRBV27 combines with J gene TRBJ2-7, with a possible D match to TRBD2 (5 bases). The CDR3 has 16 amino acids. Trimming took off 2 bases at V and 2 bases at J, with 16 bases between the two ends. CDR1 is MNHEY and CDR2 is SMNVEV in the germline V gene (reference sequence). This CDR3 reads CASSLRPGVGPYEQYF. CDR3 nucleotide sequence: TGTGCCAGCAGTTTAAGGCCCGGGGTAGGGCCCTACGAGCAGTACTTC.

The chain combines TRBV12-3 or TRBV12-4 with TRBJ2-7; 11 bases fit TRBD2. V shed 9 bases, J shed 6 bases, and the junction held 13 bases outside the gene matches. The CDR3 runs to 15 residues. The CDR3 sequence: CARRLLAGVVGEQYF. The CDR3 DNA sequence: TGTGCCAGAAGGCTACTAGCGGGAGTCGTCGGCGAGCAGTACTTC.

The CDR3 is CASSQVVVSGGGEQYF. Written as DNA, the CDR3 is TGTGCCAGCAGCCAAGTCGTGGTTAGCGGAGGGGGTGAGCAGTACTTC. The V gene is TRBV3-1, the J gene TRBJ2-1, with D perhaps given as TRBD1 or TRBD2 (6 bases each). The end of the DNA fits TRBJ2-7 better, so the J call may be wrong. Germline CDR1 LGHDT, CDR2 YNNKEL (reference sequence). CDR3 size: 16 residues.

The chain couples TRBV13 to TRBJ2-1, with D maybe TRBD1 (6 bases). Trimming removed 5 bases from V and 7 bases from J, with 21 bases in between. Germline V gene sequence: CDR1 PRHDT, CDR2 FYEKMQ (reference sequence). This CDR3 spans 16 amino acids. CDR3: CASSGPQGFDWNEQFF. The CDR3 DNA is TGTGCCAGCAGCGGGCCACAGGGTTTCGACTGGAATGAGCAGTTCTTC.

V gene TRBV28 combines with J gene TRBJ1-5, with D hard to call. The CDR3 covers 15 residues. From germline, CDR1 is MDHEN and CDR2 SYDVKM. V lost 6 bases, J lost 1 base, and 13 bases lay in between. CDR3 region: CASRRLLRSNQPQHF. CDR3 nucleotide sequence: TGTGCCAGCAGGCGGCTTCTCAGGAGCAATCAGCCCCAGCATTTT. Drawing the rest from reference TRBV28 and TRBJ1-5, the complete variable domain is DVKVTQSSRYLVKRTGEKVFLECVQDMDHENMFWYRQDPGLGLRLIYFSYDVKMKEKGDIPEGYSVSREKKERFSLILESASTNQTSMYLCASRRLLRSNQPQHFGDGTRLSIL.

The V call is TRBV4-3, the J call TRBJ2-2; the match to TRBD1 covers 8 bases. The CDR3 totals 17 residues. Germline lookup yields CDR1 LGHNA and CDR2 YSLEER. V gave up 5 bases and J gave up 1 base; unmatched junction bases: 9. CDR3 nucleotide sequence: TGCGCCAGCAGCTTACCGGACAGGGCCAAGAACACCGGGGAGCTGTTTTTT. Translating it yields CASSLPDRAKNTGELFF.

V gene TRBV12-3 or TRBV12-4 combines with J gene TRBJ1-4, with D possibly TRBD1 on 5 matching bases. The CDR3 loop spans 16 amino acids. V dropped 7 bases and J dropped 2 bases, with 17 bases sitting between them. CDR3 nucleotide sequence: TGTGCCAGCACCCCGGAGAGACGGGGGACTAATGAAAAACTGTTTTTT. Amino acids: CASTPERRGTNEKLFF.

This clonotype was seen more than once but under ten times. The CDR3 DNA is TGTGCCAGCAGTCCTAGGACAGGAAGAGGTAGTGGCTACACCTTC. Its protein product is CASSPRTGRGSGYTF. This chain links TRBV6-5 with TRBJ1-2; 7 bases are shared with TRBD1. Germline trimming cut 5 bases from V and 7 bases from J; bases unmatched to any gene: 13. CDR1 and CDR2 (germline): MNHEY, SVGAGI. The CDR3 covers 15 residues.

This clonotype showed up just a few times. The chain is built from TRBV6-6 and TRBJ1-2; 7 nucleotides agree with TRBD1. Germline CDR1 is MNHNY and CDR2 is SVGAGI (reference sequence). The CDR3 extends over 13 amino acids. Trimming at V came to 7 bases and at J to 6 bases, leaving 8 bases not matched to a gene. The CDR3 sequence is CASNDRVADGYTF. The CDR3 nucleotides read TGTGCCAGCAACGACAGGGTAGCGGATGGCTACACCTTC.

This clonotype was seen more than once but under ten times. The genes are TRBV5-1 and TRBJ1-4, with 9 bases fitting TRBD1. There are 15 residues in the CDR3. The V and J ends lost 0 bases and 7 bases, in that order; junction bases with no gene match: 4. Germline values: CDR1 SGHRS, CDR2 YFSETQ. CDR3: CASSLAGTGTEKLFF. In nucleotides, the CDR3 is TGCGCCAGCAGCTTGGCCGGGACAGGGACTGAAAAACTGTTTTTT.

The CDR3 here is CASTRPWTQYF. CDR3 DNA sequence: TGCGCCAGCACTAGACCCTGGACGCAGTATTTT. The chain joins TRBV10-1 to TRBJ2-3; D unclear. V lost 7 bases, J lost 9 bases, and 11 bases lay in between. Germline lookup yields CDR1 WNHNN and CDR2 SYGVQD (reference sequence). CDR3 length: 11 amino acids.

This clonotype has more than one count but fewer than ten. The chain carries TRBV4-3 and TRBJ1-2; D call uncertain. V was clipped by 0 bases and J by 4 bases, with 9 bases between them. Germline V CDR1 and CDR2: LGHNA, YSLEER. The CDR3 length is 14 residues. The CDR3 region has the DNA TGCGCCAGCAGCCAAGAGTACGGACTCTATGGCTACACCTTC. Encoded protein: CASSQEYGLYGYTF.

This clonotype was seen once. The chain links TRBV30 to TRBJ2-5; 11 bases match TRBD1. Near its end, the DNA agrees better with TRBJ2-7, so the J call may be wrong. The germline V gene encodes CDR1 GTSNPN and CDR2 SVGIG (reference sequence). This CDR3 comprises 15 residues. CDR3 DNA: TGTGCCTGGGAAGAGGGACAGGGGGAATTAAGCGAGCAGTACTTC. Protein: CAWEEGQGELSEQYF.

This clonotype was detected only a few times. V usage is TRBV4-2 and J usage is TRBJ2-7, with 7 bases that match TRBD1. CDR3 length equals 16 residues. Germline CDR1 reads LGHNA; CDR2 reads YNFKEQ. Germline trimming cut 4 bases from V and 3 bases from J; bases unmatched to any gene: 12. Written as DNA, the CDR3 is TGTGCCAGCAGCCTAATGATGGGGACAGCTGGCTACGAGCAGTACTTC. This translates into CASSLMMGTAGYEQYF.